This T cell receptor beta chain was retrieved from a study of vaccination and CD4 T cells after COVID-19 (dated by TCRdb to 2021 to 2024). The study in broad terms: The convalescent cohort included six males and four females, with two Hispanic individuals, seven Caucasians, two Asians and one multiracial person. The spike-specific CD4+ TCR repertoire was compared before and after mRNA vaccination in approximately ten COVID-19 convalescent patients and several infection-naive healthy vaccine recipients. Post-COVID blood samples were collected from convalescent patients a median of around 96 days after diagnosis, with a range of roughly 30 to 170 days. The time from the second vaccine dose to post-vaccine blood sampling had a median of around 72 days and ranged from about 14 to 250 days. Participants got two doses of the Pfizer-BioNTech BNT162b2 vaccine (n=8) or two doses of the Moderna mRNA-1273 vaccine (n=2). Overlapping spike peptide pools from SARS-CoV-2 and from the common cold coronaviruses HCoV-NL63, HCoV-OC43 and HCoV-229E were used as culture stimuli. Control cultures used a CEFX viral epitope pool as positive control, an HIV-1 Nef peptide pool as negative control, or no peptide. Points the paper makes about the study in general: Although the median number of SARS-CoV-2-reactive clonotypes went up from around 20 after infection to more than 30 after vaccination, the increase was not significant. Of the vaccine-specific clones found in convalescent patients, nearly all (304 of 307) were mono-reactive for SARS-CoV-2 spike instead of being cross-reactive with common cold coronaviruses. Among convalescent patients, a median roughly 90% of the SARS-CoV-2-reactive clones seen after vaccination appeared only after vaccination, which suggests priming specific to the vaccine. The number of convalescent patients in the study was relatively small, and the study did not examine early timepoints following natural infection.

The treatment or condition label of this sample denotes: approximately 9-day PBMC culture with coronavirus spike peptide pools or control peptides (ViraFEST assay). The ViraFEST assay was used in the study, in which antigen-specific T cells were expanded with peptide pools and expanded clonotypes were subsequently identified by TCR sequencing. Negative nucleocapsid antibody tests before and after vaccination confirmed that the healthy vaccine recipients had no prior SARS-CoV-2 infection. Each well held 2.1 million or so PBMCs cultured in IMDM containing roughly 5% human AB serum and around 10 IU/ml IL-2, with 8 to 10 ug/ml peptide pools added. Half of the culture medium was replaced with fresh IL-2-containing medium on days 3 and 7. After about nine days of culture, CD4+ T cells were isolated by negative selection with the EasySep CD4+ T cell isolation kit. Ficoll-Paque Plus gradient centrifugation was used to isolate PBMCs from whole blood, and the isolated PBMCs were then either used fresh or cryopreserved at -140C. Triplicate wells were generally used for each culture condition.

This clonotype was recorded only once. The antigen it recognizes is unknown. One base away there is no much larger clone; base qualities are not given. One read provides weak support. CDR1 and CDR2 were assigned from the germline V gene (reference sequence) as DFQATT and SNEGSKA. Trimming removed 2 bases from V and 5 bases from J; the gene matches leave 9 bases unexplained. The cysteine opens and the phenylalanine closes a CDR3 of 16 amino acids. Only the CDR3 part of the read is kept: 48 bases, read in frame from the first base. The library relied on PCR. DNA from cultured CD4+ T cells underwent TCR sequencing with the Oncomine TCR Beta short-read assay at the Johns Hopkins FTIC core. Genomic DNA was extracted from the cultured CD4+ T cells with the QIAamp micro DNA kit. Oncomine TCR Beta libraries from cultured CD4+ T cells were pooled with unique dual indexes and sequenced on an Illumina iSeq 100. The study's own analysis went as follows. Non-productive sequences were removed, and CDR3s that did not start with C, did not end with F or W, or were shorter than 7 amino acids were discarded. The MANAFEST web application identified antigen-specific clonotypes by comparing peptide-stimulated wells against reference wells and other culture wells. An FDR below 0.05, an odds ratio above 5, and a productive frequency above 0.1% in at least two of three replicate wells were required for clones to be considered positive. Clonotypes that were significantly expanded in both SARS-CoV-2 spike wells and at least one common cold coronavirus spike condition were defined as cross-reactive. Similarity between CDR3 sequences was evaluated in R version 3.6.1 using Levenshtein distances (stringdist) and unrooted phylogenetic trees (ape). TCRdb reworked the public reads: Q25 trimming with fastp, MiXCR clone assembly, productive beta chains retained. CDR3 protein duplicates are merged, each entry listing the most common genes and DNA. What appears here as the V and J calls and clone size reflects TCRdb's work, not the paper's. The sample includes around 15,000 distinct CDR3 sequences, with approximately 72% observed a single time. The ten largest clones capture around a tenth of the sample.

This TCR derives from a human donor who received a COVID-19 vaccine. The sequences come from CD4+ T cells from blood, cultured in vitro, collected after SARS-CoV-2 vaccination. Recombination linked TRBV20-1 to TRBJ1-6, and 7 bases in between align with TRBD1. The encoded CDR3 is CSARPNRGGDNSPLHF. In nucleotide form, the sequence is TGCAGTGCTAGACCTAACAGGGGAGGTGATAATTCACCCCTCCACTTT.